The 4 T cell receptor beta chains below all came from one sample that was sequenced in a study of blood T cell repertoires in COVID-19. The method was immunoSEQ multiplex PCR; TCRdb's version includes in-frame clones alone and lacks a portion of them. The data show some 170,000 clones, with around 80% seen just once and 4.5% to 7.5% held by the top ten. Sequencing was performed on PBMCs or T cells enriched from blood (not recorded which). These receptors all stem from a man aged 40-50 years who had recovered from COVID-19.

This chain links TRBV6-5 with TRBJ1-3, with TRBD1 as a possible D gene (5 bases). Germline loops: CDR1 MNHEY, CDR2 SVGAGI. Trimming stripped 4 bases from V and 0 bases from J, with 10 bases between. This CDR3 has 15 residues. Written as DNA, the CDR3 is TGTGCCAGCAGTTTGGGGGGGGGCTCTGGAAACACCATATATTTT. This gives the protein CASSLGGGSGNTIYF.

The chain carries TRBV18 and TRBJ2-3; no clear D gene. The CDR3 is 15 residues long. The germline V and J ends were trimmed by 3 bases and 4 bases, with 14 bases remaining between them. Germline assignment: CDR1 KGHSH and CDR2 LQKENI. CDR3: CASSPYYKAPDTQYF. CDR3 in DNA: TGTGCCAGCTCACCTTACTATAAGGCCCCAGATACGCAGTATTTT.

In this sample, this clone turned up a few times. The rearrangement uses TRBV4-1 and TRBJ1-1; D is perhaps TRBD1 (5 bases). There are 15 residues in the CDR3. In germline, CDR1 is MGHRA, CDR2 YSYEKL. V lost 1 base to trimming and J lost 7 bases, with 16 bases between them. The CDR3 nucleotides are TGCGCCAGCAGCCAAGTAGGGGTAAGGGATAGTGAAGCTTTCTTT. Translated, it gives CASSQVGVRDSEAFF.

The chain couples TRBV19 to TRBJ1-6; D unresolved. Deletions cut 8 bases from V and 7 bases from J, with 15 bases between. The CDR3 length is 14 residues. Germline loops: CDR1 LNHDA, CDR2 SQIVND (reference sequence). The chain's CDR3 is CASSSYRGNSPLHF. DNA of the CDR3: TGTGCCAGTTCCAGCTACCGGGGAAATTCACCCCTCCACTTT.